This T cell receptor (beta chain) was retrieved from a study of blood T cell repertoires in COVID-19. Overall study: The United States, Italy and Spain supplied acute and convalescent COVID-19 samples.

Original data processing: Reference gene primer amplification in the assay estimated nucleated cell counts. TCRdb's copy holds only in-frame clones and misses some; the assay was immunoSEQ multiplex PCR. Clonal size and the V and J genes are those of that table, whereas D and trimming came from the DNA. Of 95,000 to 100,000 clones listed, approximately 82% are singletons. The CDR3 runs to 18 residues. V trimming: 4 bases; J trimming: 1 base; junction bases outside the gene matches: 7. Germline V gives CDR1 KGHDR, CDR2 SFDVKD. The chain uses TRBV24-1 and TRBJ2-5; 14 bases align to TRBD2. The receptor was isolated from a man aged 70-80 years with acute or convalescent COVID-19. The sequenced sample consisted of peripheral blood. The CDR3 DNA reads TGTGCCACCAGTGACCCGACTAGCGGGAGGGCCATCCAAGAGACCCAGTACTTC. It is translated as CATSDPTSGRAIQETQYF.